One sample yielded the 14 T cell receptor beta chains listed below, sequenced in a study of blood T cell repertoires in COVID-19. Data came from immunoSEQ multiplex PCR; TCRdb stores just in-frame clones and leaves some out. The data show 150,000 to 170,000 clones, roughly 84% seen once. Sequenced material: peripheral blood. These receptors were collected from a man in his sixties with COVID-19, enrolled during active disease.

The rearrangement joins TRBV29-1 to TRBJ2-1, with D possibly being TRBD1 (6 bases). The V gene lost 4 bases and the J gene lost 2 bases, with 6 bases spanning the gap. Germline V CDR1 and CDR2: SQVTM, ANQGSEA. The CDR3 loop spans 12 amino acids. CDR3 sequence reads: CSVGDTYNEQFF. CDR3 DNA: TGCAGCGTTGGGGACACCTACAATGAGCAGTTCTTC.

The chain combines TRBV6-6 with TRBJ2-7, with 10 bases matching TRBD2. The length of the CDR3 is 14 residues. Germline V gene sequence: CDR1 MNHNY, CDR2 SVGAGI (reference sequence). V shed 4 bases, J shed 4 bases, and the junction held 4 bases outside the gene matches. Here the CDR3 DNA reads TGTGCCAGCAGTTCAACTAGCGGGGATTACGAGCAGTACTTC. This gives the protein CASSSTSGDYEQYF.

The chain recombines TRBV7-3 with TRBJ2-5; 8 nucleotides match TRBD2. With V trimmed by 3 bases and J by 4 bases, 4 bases remained unmatched. CDR1 is SGHTA and CDR2 is FQGTGA in the germline V gene. The CDR3 length is 14 residues. CDR3 in amino acids: CASSFSSGGETQYF. CDR3 nucleotides: TGTGCCAGCAGCTTTTCCAGCGGGGGAGAGACCCAGTACTTC.

This chain uses TRBV4-3 with TRBJ1-2; TRBD1 matches at 8 bases. CDR3 length: 16 amino acids. With V trimmed by 2 bases and J by 5 bases, 10 bases remained unmatched. CDR1 LGHNA and CDR2 YSLEER come from the germline V gene. CDR3 sequence reads: CASSQSATGGSYGYTF. Written as DNA, the CDR3 is TGCGCCAGCAGCCAATCCGCCACAGGGGGTAGTTATGGCTACACCTTC.

This clone was observed a handful of times. This chain connects TRBV6-2 or TRBV6-3 to TRBJ1-2; the match to TRBD1 covers 7 bases. The CDR3 consists of 15 residues. Germline values: CDR1 MNHEY, CDR2 SVGEGT. J lost 4 bases, V lost 3 bases, and 8 bases had no gene match. DNA of the CDR3: TGTGCCAGCAGTTATCGAGGGGGCACCGGCTATGGCTACACCTTC. Translated, it gives CASSYRGGTGYGYTF.

The gene calls are TRBV11-1 and TRBJ2-1; a possible D gene is TRBD2 (6 bases). V was pared by 5 bases and J by 0 bases, with 14 bases between. The CDR3 is 16 residues long. The V gene's germline CDR1 is SGHAT and CDR2 FQDESV (reference sequence). CDR3 nucleotides: TGTGCCAGCAGCCCCAGAACCGGGGGCTCCTACAATGAGCAGTTCTTC. This codes for CASSPRTGGSYNEQFF.

This chain joins TRBV7-3 and TRBJ2-6; TRBD1 agrees at 8 bases. From germline, CDR1 is SGHTA and CDR2 FQGTGA. Trimming at V came to 5 bases and at J to 2 bases, leaving 2 bases not matched to a gene. The CDR3 consists of 15 residues. The CDR3 sequence: CASSLQGAGANVLTF. The CDR3 coding sequence is TGTGCCAGCAGCCTACAGGGGGCTGGGGCCAACGTCCTGACTTTC.

This clone came up once. The chain combines TRBV7-3 with TRBJ2-1, with D perhaps matching TRBD2 (5 bases). Germline V gene lookup returns CDR1 SGHTA and CDR2 FQGTGA. The CDR3 covers 15 residues. The ends were cut back, 0 bases at V and 1 base at J, with 7 bases in the middle. For the CDR3, the DNA is TGTGCCAGCAGCTTAACAACGGGATCCTACAATGAGCAGTTCTTC. This translates into CASSLTTGSYNEQFF.

The chain joins TRBV7-2 to TRBJ1-5, with 7 bases lining up with TRBD1. The trim removed 5 bases at V and 9 bases at J, leaving 10 bases unmatched. The germline gives CDR1 SGHTA, CDR2 FQGNSA. The length of the CDR3 is 14 residues. In DNA form, the CDR3 reads TGTGCCAGCAGCGAAACAGGGGCACCAACGCCCCAGCATTTT. Translation: CASSETGAPTPQHF.

This chain links TRBV4-3 with TRBJ1-2; 7 bases align to TRBD1. The CDR3 covers 14 residues. The ends lost 1 base at V and 5 bases at J; junction bases unmatched: 4. Per germline, CDR1 LGHNA and CDR2 YSLEER. As DNA, the CDR3 is TGCGCCAGCAGCCAAGCCGGGACAGCATATGGCTACACCTTC. Translating it yields CASSQAGTAYGYTF.

V gene TRBV11-3 combines with J gene TRBJ2-1; 10 nucleotides agree with TRBD2. This CDR3 spans 19 amino acids. The germline CDR1 and CDR2 sequences are SGHNT and YENEEA. V shed 5 bases and J 0 bases; nucleotides not matched to a gene: 13. CDR3 loop: CASSHIKRGGHSSYNEQFF. The CDR3 DNA is TGTGCCAGCAGCCACATAAAGCGGGGGGGCCATAGCTCCTACAATGAGCAGTTCTTC.

This clone was seen just once. V and J are TRBV2 and TRBJ2-7; 10 nucleotides line up with TRBD1. The CDR3 runs 15 residues. Trimming at V came to 8 bases and at J to 3 bases, leaving 10 bases not matched to a gene. Germline CDR1 and CDR2: SNHLY and FYNNEI. The CDR3 region is CASSKDRGSLYEQYF. Written as DNA, the CDR3 is TGTGCCAGCTCGAAGGACAGGGGGTCCCTCTACGAGCAGTACTTC.

V and J are TRBV12-3 or TRBV12-4 and TRBJ1-1; unclear D gene. The CDR3 sequence is 12 residues long. Trimming removed 3 bases at V and 4 bases at J, with 6 bases between. The CDR3 DNA follows: TGTGCCAGCAGTTTCTCAGGCACTGAAGCTTTCTTT. Protein: CASSFSGTEAFF.

V gene TRBV27 combines with J gene TRBJ1-4; TRBD1 might be the D (5 bases). V was pared by 8 bases and J by 6 bases, with 13 bases between. The CDR3 has 13 amino acids. Looked up from germline, CDR1 is MNHEY and CDR2 is SMNVEV (reference sequence). DNA of the CDR3: TGTGCCAGCGCCCGGCTAGGGGATGAAAAACTGTTTTTT. It encodes CASARLGDEKLFF. The whole variable domain, filled in from reference TRBV27 and TRBJ1-4, reads EAQVTQNPRYLITVTGKKLTVTCSQNMNHEYMSWYRQDPGLGLRQIYYSMNVEVTDKGDVPEGYKVSRKEKRNFPLILESPSPNQTSLYFCASARLGDEKLFFGSGTQLSVL.